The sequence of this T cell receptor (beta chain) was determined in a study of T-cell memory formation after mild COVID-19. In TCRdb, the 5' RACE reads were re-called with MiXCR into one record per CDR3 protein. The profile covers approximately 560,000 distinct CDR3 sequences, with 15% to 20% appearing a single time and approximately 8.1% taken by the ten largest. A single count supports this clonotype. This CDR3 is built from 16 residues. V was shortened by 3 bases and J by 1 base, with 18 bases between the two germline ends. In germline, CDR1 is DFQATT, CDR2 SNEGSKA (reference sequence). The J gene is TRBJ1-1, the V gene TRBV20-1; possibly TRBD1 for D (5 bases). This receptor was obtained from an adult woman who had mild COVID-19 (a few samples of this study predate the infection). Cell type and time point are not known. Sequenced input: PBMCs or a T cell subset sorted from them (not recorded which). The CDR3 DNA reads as TGCAGTGCTAGGCCGCCAGGGAAACGGGCGAACACTGAAGCTTTCTTT. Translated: CSARPPGKRANTEAFF.